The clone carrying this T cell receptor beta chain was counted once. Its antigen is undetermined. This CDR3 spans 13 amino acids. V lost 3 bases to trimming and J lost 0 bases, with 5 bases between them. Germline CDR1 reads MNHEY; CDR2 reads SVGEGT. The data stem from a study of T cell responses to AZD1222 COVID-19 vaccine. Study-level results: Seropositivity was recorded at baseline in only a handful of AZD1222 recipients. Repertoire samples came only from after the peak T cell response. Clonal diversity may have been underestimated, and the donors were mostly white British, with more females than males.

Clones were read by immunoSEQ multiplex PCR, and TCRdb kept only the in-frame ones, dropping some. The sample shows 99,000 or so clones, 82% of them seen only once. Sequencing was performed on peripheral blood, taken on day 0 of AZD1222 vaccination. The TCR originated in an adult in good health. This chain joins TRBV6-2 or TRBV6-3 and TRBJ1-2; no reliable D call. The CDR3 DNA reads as TGTGCCAGCAGTTATGTGGCTAACTATGGCTACACCTTC. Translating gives CASSYVANYGYTF.